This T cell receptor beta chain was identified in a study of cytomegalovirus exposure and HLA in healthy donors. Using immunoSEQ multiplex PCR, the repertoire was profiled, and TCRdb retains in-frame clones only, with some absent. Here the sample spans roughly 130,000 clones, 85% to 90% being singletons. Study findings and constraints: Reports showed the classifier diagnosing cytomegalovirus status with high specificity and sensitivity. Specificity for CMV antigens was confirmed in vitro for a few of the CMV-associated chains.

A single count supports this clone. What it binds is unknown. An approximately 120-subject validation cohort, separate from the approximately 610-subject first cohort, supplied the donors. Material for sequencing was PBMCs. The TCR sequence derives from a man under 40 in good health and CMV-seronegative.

CDR3 residues: CASSPAGTVNTEAFF. DNA for the CDR3: TGTGCCAGCAGCCCGGCCGGGACAGTGAACACTGAAGCTTTCTTT. The chain couples TRBV5-4 to TRBJ1-1; 7 positions agree with TRBD1. V dropped 4 bases and J dropped 0; count of bases not matched to a gene: 6. CDR3 length: 15 residues. Looked up from germline, CDR1 is SGHNT and CDR2 is YYREEE (reference sequence).